A single sample is the source of the 32 T cell receptor beta chains below, sequenced in a study of T cell responses to AZD1222 COVID-19 vaccine. Libraries were prepared by immunoSEQ multiplex PCR; TCRdb keeps only in-frame clonotypes and omits some of them. Among roughly 130,000 clones listed, under 95% were seen once. Sample: peripheral blood, taken on day 0 of AZD1222 vaccination. The receptors here all came from an adult in good health.

In regard to this clone: Other DNA sequences of this sample code for an identical CDR3. The V call is TRBV3-1 (or the pseudogene TRBV3-2), the J call TRBJ1-1; D might be TRBD1 (5 bases). V gave up 1 base and J gave up 5 bases, with 8 bases separating them. In germline, CDR1 is LGHDT, CDR2 YNNKEL (reference sequence). This CDR3 contains 13 residues. Here the CDR3 reads CASSQGGITEAFF. CDR3 DNA sequence: TGTGCCAGCAGCCAAGGGGGGATAACTGAAGCTTTCTTT.

The genes are TRBV5-6 and TRBJ1-1; D uncertain. Deletions cut 3 bases from V and 5 bases from J, with 5 bases between. Germline CDR1 is SGHDT and CDR2 is YYEEEE. CDR3 length: 11 residues. The CDR3 spells CASSSWTEAFF. CDR3 nucleotides: TGTGCCAGCAGCTCGTGGACTGAAGCTTTCTTT. Complete variable domain (other parts from reference TRBV5-6 and TRBJ1-1): DAGVTQSPTHLIKTRGQQVTLRCSPKSGHDTVSWYQQALGQGPQFIFQYYEEEERQRGNFPDRFSGHQFPNYSSELNVNALLLGDSALYLCASSSWTEAFFGQGTRLTVV.

This clone has more than one count but fewer than ten. The chain links TRBV6-5 to TRBJ2-7; a weak D match, TRBD2 (5 bases). The length of the CDR3 is 14 residues. With 6 bases removed from V and 5 bases from J, the gap between germline ends came to 17 bases. Looked up from germline, CDR1 is MNHEY and CDR2 is SVGAGI. The CDR3: CASRAMWGADEQYF. CDR3 nucleotides: TGTGCCAGCAGAGCGATGTGGGGAGCGGACGAGCAGTACTTC.

The rearrangement links TRBV19 to TRBJ2-5; 10 bases agree with TRBD2. Unmatched junction bases numbered 9, after V lost 3 bases and J lost 5 bases. Germline CDR1 and CDR2: LNHDA and SQIVND (reference sequence). This CDR3 is built from 16 residues. CDR3 in amino acids: CASSIGLSGGSETQYF. The CDR3 DNA is TGTGCCAGTAGTATCGGGCTTAGCGGGGGGTCGGAGACCCAGTACTTC.

This sequence joins TRBV3-1 (or the pseudogene TRBV3-2) and TRBJ2-7, with D unresolved. Trimming cost V 5 bases and J 0 bases, with 11 bases left between them. Germline V gives CDR1 LGHDT, CDR2 YNNKEL (reference sequence). CDR3 length: 14 amino acids. CDR3 region: CASSGVRVSYEQYF. DNA of the CDR3: TGTGCCAGCAGCGGTGTAAGGGTCTCCTACGAGCAGTACTTC.

The gene calls are TRBV9 and TRBJ1-6; no clear D gene. This CDR3 is built from 13 residues. V was pared by 1 base and J by 8 bases, with 7 bases between. The germline V gene encodes CDR1 SGDLS and CDR2 YYNGEE. The CDR3 nucleotides read TGTGCCAGCAGCGTATCGTTAGATTCACCCCTCCACTTT. Its translation: CASSVSLDSPLHF.

This chain uses TRBV18 with TRBJ2-1; TRBD1 matches 8 bases. This CDR3 is 15 amino acids long. After removal of 3 bases from V and 3 bases from J, the junction contained 4 bases not matched to a gene. Germline CDR1 is KGHSH and CDR2 is LQKENI. The CDR3 nucleotides read TGTGCCAGCTCACCGAGTGGGACAGGCTACAATGAGCAGTTCTTC. This gives the protein CASSPSGTGYNEQFF.

The chain joins TRBV18 to TRBJ1-5; D might be TRBD1 (6 bases). Trimming took 5 bases from V and 6 from J, leaving 20 bases between them. CDR1 is KGHSH, CDR2 LQKENI, per germline. The CDR3 is 16 amino acids. CDR3 in DNA: TGTGCCAGCTCAACAACTTTACAGGGTCCGACTCAGCCCCAGCATTTT. Its translation: CASSTTLQGPTQPQHF.

This clone was picked up a small number of times. CDR3 loop: CASSPRPTCAGCGYTF. For the CDR3, the DNA is TGTGCCAGCAGCCCCCGCCCCACCTGCGCAGGTTGCGGCTACACCTTC. The rearrangement links TRBV21-1 to TRBJ1-2; TRBD1, the D gene given by the table, was not confirmed from the DNA. TRBV21-1 is a pseudogene. The CDR3 has 16 residues.

This clone was recorded once. The chain couples TRBV7-2 to TRBJ1-4, with a weak D call TRBD1 (5 bases). The CDR3 is 14 amino acids. Deletions cut 6 bases from V and 4 bases from J, with 12 bases between. CDR1 SGHTA and CDR2 FQGNSA come from the germline V gene. CDR3 DNA sequence: TGTGCCAGCAGGCCAGGGTGGGATAATGAAAAACTGTTTTTT. It specifies CASRPGWDNEKLFF.

CDR3 protein: CATAQERGWYNEQFF. The CDR3 DNA reads TGCGCCACCGCCCAAGAACGGGGGTGGTACAATGAGCAGTTCTTC. The chain recombines TRBV5-1 with TRBJ2-1; D possibly corresponds to TRBD2 (6 bases). The CDR3 is 15 residues long. The V and J ends lost 9 bases and 4 bases respectively, with 20 bases between them. CDR1 is SGHRS, CDR2 YFSETQ, per germline. The full variable domain, in which reference TRBV5-1 and TRBJ2-1 provide the parts outside the CDR3, is KAGVTQTPRYLIKTRGQQVTLSCSPISGHRSVSWYQQTPGQGLQFLFEYFSETQRNKGNFPGRFSGRQFSNSRSEMNVSTLELGDSALYLCATAQERGWYNEQFFGPGTRLTVL.

The chain carries TRBV7-2 and TRBJ2-5; 7 bases agree with TRBD1. The CDR3 length is 16 residues. CDR1 and CDR2 (germline): SGHTA, FQGNSA. With 5 bases clipped from V and 3 bases from J, the junction kept 12 bases outside the gene matches. The CDR3 DNA reads TGTGCCAGCAGCCCCCCCCCGGGACAGACTAAAGAGACCCAGTACTTC. Its protein product is CASSPPPGQTKETQYF.

The rearrangement uses TRBV19 and TRBJ1-1, with no clear D. V lost 8 bases, J lost 7 bases, and 14 bases lay in between. CDR3 length: 12 residues. Germline values: CDR1 LNHDA, CDR2 SQIVND (reference sequence). The CDR3 is CASGLERIEAFF. In DNA, the CDR3 is TGTGCCAGTGGGCTGGAACGGATTGAAGCTTTCTTT.

V and J are TRBV7-2 and TRBJ1-1; D is possibly TRBD1 (5 bases). The germline V and J ends were trimmed by 4 bases and 1 base, with 13 bases remaining between them. Per germline, CDR1 SGHTA and CDR2 FQGNSA. The CDR3 sequence is 15 residues long. DNA for the CDR3: TGTGCCAGCAGCTCCCGGGGACCGACGAACACTGAAGCTTTCTTT. It encodes CASSSRGPTNTEAFF.

CDR3 bases: TGTGCCAGTAGTATTTTTTCATCAGCAGCCAATCAGCCCCAGCATTTT. This sequence encodes CASSIFSSAANQPQHF. The gene calls are TRBV19 and TRBJ1-5; D is undetermined. V lost 3 bases and J 3 bases, leaving 15 bases between the germline ends. From germline, CDR1 is LNHDA and CDR2 SQIVND (reference sequence). The CDR3 is 16 residues long.

The gene calls are TRBV23-1 and TRBJ2-2; D gene uncertain. TRBV23-1 is an ORF, and what it does is uncertain. The CDR3 totals 19 residues. Trimming pared 0 bases from V and 12 bases from J, leaving 29 bases between. As DNA, the CDR3 is TGCGCCAGCAGTCAATCGTCCCCCCGATTGACGCGGAAGGAGATAAAGCTGTTTTTT. It is translated as CASSQSSPRLTRKEIKLFF.

The rearrangement links TRBV28 to TRBJ1-2; TRBD1 aligns across 12 bases. The CDR3 is made up of 15 amino acids. V gave up 2 bases and J gave up 8 bases; unmatched junction bases: 6. Germline CDR1 MDHEN, CDR2 SYDVKM. CDR3 sequence reads: CASSLGAGQGAGYTF. The CDR3, as DNA: TGTGCCAGCAGTTTAGGAGCGGGACAGGGGGCCGGCTACACCTTC.

In the case of this clone: In the same sample, other DNA sequences code for this CDR3. CDR3 nucleotide sequence: TGTGCCAGCAGCCTTGGACAGAACTATGGCTACACCTTC. It yields the protein CASSLGQNYGYTF. The V gene is TRBV12-3 or TRBV12-4, the J gene TRBJ1-2; a weak D match, TRBD1 (6 bases). Trimming stripped 6 bases from V and 2 bases from J, with 10 bases between. The CDR3 covers 13 residues.

The chain joins TRBV10-2 to TRBJ1-5; TRBD1 matches at 11 bases. The CDR3 consists of 14 residues. The V and J ends lost 8 bases and 5 bases, in that order; junction bases with no gene match: 5. Germline V gives CDR1 WSHSY, CDR2 SAAADI. The CDR3 DNA follows: TGCGCCAGCCAATGGGGACAGGGGGATCAGCCCCAGCATTTT. Its protein is CASQWGQGDQPQHF.

The rearrangement links TRBV7-9 to TRBJ1-3, with D hard to call. Trimming took off 9 bases at V and 0 bases at J, with 12 bases between the two ends. The CDR3 sequence is 14 residues long. Germline lookup yields CDR1 SEHNR and CDR2 FQNEAQ (reference sequence). Here the CDR3 DNA reads TGTGCCAGTGGACGGGCGAACTCTGGAAACACCATATATTTT. Its protein product is CASGRANSGNTIYF.

The chain joins TRBV11-3 to TRBJ2-3; D is unclear. V was clipped by 3 bases and J by 2 bases, with 15 bases between them. Germline-derived CDR1 and CDR2 are SGHNT and YENEEA. CDR3 size: 16 residues. CDR3 DNA: TGTGCCAGCAGCTTGGGCAGCCCTTTGCTCACAGATACGCAGTATTTT. This codes for CASSLGSPLLTDTQYF.

The rearrangement links TRBV4-3 to TRBJ1-4; D not certain. V was pared by 0 bases and J by 7 bases, with 18 bases between. The CDR3 spans 17 residues. Germline CDR1 is LGHNA and CDR2 is YSLEER. The CDR3 nucleotides are TGCGCCAGCAGCCAAGATATGGGCAGCAGCCTCCCTGAAAAACTGTTTTTT. Its protein product is CASSQDMGSSLPEKLFF.

This clone was seen more than once but under ten times. J is TRBJ2-1 and V is TRBV5-5; TRBD2 is a possible D gene (5 bases). The CDR3 extends over 15 amino acids. Looked up from germline, CDR1 is SGHKS and CDR2 is YYEKEE (reference sequence). Deletions cut 3 bases from V and 0 bases from J, with 10 bases between. The CDR3 coding sequence is TGTGCCAGCAGCTCTGTGGGGAGCTCCTACAATGAGCAGTTCTTC. It encodes CASSSVGSSYNEQFF.

The chain employs TRBV5-1 and TRBJ1-2; D ambiguous. The CDR3 totals 16 residues. Germline V gene lookup returns CDR1 SGHRS and CDR2 YFSETQ. Trimming shortened V by 1 base and J by 4 bases, and 17 bases separated the two germline ends. The DNA of the CDR3 is TGCGCCAGCAGCTTGAGAGGACCGAATATACCCTATGGCTACACCTTC. It is translated as CASSLRGPNIPYGYTF.

In the case of this clone: Other DNA sequences in this specimen translate into the identical CDR3. The chain links TRBV7-2 to TRBJ2-2, with D unclear. V lost 1 base to trimming and J lost 6 bases, with 6 bases between them. Germline lookup yields CDR1 SGHTA and CDR2 FQGNSA. This CDR3 contains 13 residues. CDR3 sequence reads: CASSLGGAGELFF. The CDR3 nucleotides are TGTGCCAGCAGCTTAGGTGGGGCCGGGGAGCTGTTTTTT.

The chain has TRBV6-5 and TRBJ1-1; D not resolved. The CDR3 has 15 residues. Germline values: CDR1 MNHEY, CDR2 SVGAGI. The V gene lost 2 bases and the J gene lost 1 base, with 11 bases spanning the gap. The CDR3 loop reads CASSYSAAPNTEAFF. CDR3 nucleotides: TGTGCCAGCAGTTACAGTGCGGCACCGAACACTGAAGCTTTCTTT.

V is TRBV2 and J is TRBJ1-4; D not certain. This CDR3 has 15 residues. Germline V lookup: CDR1 SNHLY, CDR2 FYNNEI. The V end lost 3 bases, the J end lost 8 bases, and 16 bases lay between the germline ends. CDR3 coding DNA: TGTGCCAGCAGTGAGGCAACAGTGGCGGGGGAAAAACTGTTTTTT. Its protein is CASSEATVAGEKLFF.

This chain links TRBV9 with TRBJ1-4; weak D call: TRBD1 (5 bases). From germline, CDR1 is SGDLS and CDR2 YYNGEE. CDR3 size: 15 residues. Trimming took 4 bases from V and 5 from J, leaving 15 bases between them. The DNA for the CDR3 is TGTGCCAGCAGCCCTTACGAGGACATCAATGAAAAACTGTTTTTT. This sequence encodes CASSPYEDINEKLFF.

The chain has TRBV9 and TRBJ1-2; D may be TRBD1 (6 bases). Per germline, CDR1 SGDLS and CDR2 YYNGEE. CDR3 length equals 14 residues. V dropped 0 bases and J dropped 7 bases, with 13 bases sitting between them. CDR3 residues: CASSVDPGAGGYTF. The CDR3 region has the DNA TGTGCCAGCAGCGTAGACCCGGGGGCTGGTGGCTACACCTTC.

This clone was counted a single time. This chain links TRBV5-1 with TRBJ1-5; perhaps TRBD1 as D (6 bases). The CDR3 runs 13 residues. CDR1 and CDR2 (germline): SGHRS, YFSETQ. Between the trimmed V and J ends, which lost 4 bases and 4 bases, there was a span of 9 bases. The chain's CDR3 is CASSIGQNQPQHF. CDR3 DNA sequence: TGCGCCAGCAGCATAGGACAGAATCAGCCCCAGCATTTT.

The chain carries TRBV11-3 and TRBJ2-7; no firm D call. This CDR3 region has 13 residues. Germline values: CDR1 SGHNT, CDR2 YENEEA. Trimming cost V 4 bases and J 9 bases, with 16 bases left between them. The CDR3 DNA reads as TGTGCCAGCAGCTCGACCTGGACGGCGACGCAGTACTTC. Translation gives CASSSTWTATQYF.

The gene calls are TRBV25-1 and TRBJ2-3; unclear D gene. Trimming removed 3 bases from V and 5 bases from J, with 9 bases in between. CDR1 is MGHDK and CDR2 is SYGVNS in the germline V gene. The CDR3 spans 13 residues. CDR3 coding DNA: TGTGCCAGCAGTGACCCCTATCAAGATACGCAGTATTTT. It is translated as CASSDPYQDTQYF.